This TCR beta chain was sequenced during a study of blood T cell repertoires in COVID-19. Turning to the study itself: Collection of acute and convalescent COVID-19 samples took place in the United States, Italy and Spain. Sample material is recorded as cDNA or gDNA derived from T cells, B-cell-depleted T cells, or PBMCs.

This CDR3 has 15 amino acids. Germline V gives CDR1 LGHNA, CDR2 YSLEER. Deletions cut 0 bases from V and 1 base from J, with 10 bases between. In the source study's methods: Estimation of nucleated cell counts relied on the amplification of reference gene primers. Sequencing was performed with immunoSEQ multiplex PCR; in TCRdb, only in-frame clones are kept and a portion is missing. That table furnishes V, J and clone size, whereas the DNA furnished D and trimming. This table holds 85,000 to 120,000 clones, about 87% found once. V and J are TRBV4-3 and TRBJ2-7; a weak D match, TRBD1 (6 bases). The specimen was peripheral blood. The receptor's source is a man aged 45 to 65 with active or convalescent COVID-19. CDR3 nucleotide sequence: TGCGCCAGCAGCCAAGAACCCGGACAGTCCTACGAGCAGTACTTC. Protein product: CASSQEPGQSYEQYF.